This T cell receptor (beta chain) was found in a study of blood T cell repertoires in COVID-19. Methods used by the authors: Nucleated cell counts were estimated from reference gene primer amplification. The assay was immunoSEQ multiplex PCR, and TCRdb's table has in-frame clones only and misses some. V and J calls and clone size are given by that table; D and trimming were obtained from the DNA. The sample lists about 130,000 clones; roughly 83% were seen once. The J segment lost 1 base and the V segment lost 5 bases, leaving 12 bases of the junction unmatched. Germline V gene data show CDR1 as LGHNT and CDR2 as FRNRAP. This CDR3 comprises 17 residues.

Sequenced sample: peripheral blood. The receptor was isolated from a man aged 35 to 55 with active or convalescent COVID-19. This chain links TRBV12-5 with TRBJ1-1, with 8 bases that match TRBD1. The CDR3 loop is CASGPSTGVLANTEAFF. The CDR3 DNA sequence: TGTGCTAGTGGTCCCTCGACAGGGGTTTTGGCGAACACTGAAGCTTTCTTT.